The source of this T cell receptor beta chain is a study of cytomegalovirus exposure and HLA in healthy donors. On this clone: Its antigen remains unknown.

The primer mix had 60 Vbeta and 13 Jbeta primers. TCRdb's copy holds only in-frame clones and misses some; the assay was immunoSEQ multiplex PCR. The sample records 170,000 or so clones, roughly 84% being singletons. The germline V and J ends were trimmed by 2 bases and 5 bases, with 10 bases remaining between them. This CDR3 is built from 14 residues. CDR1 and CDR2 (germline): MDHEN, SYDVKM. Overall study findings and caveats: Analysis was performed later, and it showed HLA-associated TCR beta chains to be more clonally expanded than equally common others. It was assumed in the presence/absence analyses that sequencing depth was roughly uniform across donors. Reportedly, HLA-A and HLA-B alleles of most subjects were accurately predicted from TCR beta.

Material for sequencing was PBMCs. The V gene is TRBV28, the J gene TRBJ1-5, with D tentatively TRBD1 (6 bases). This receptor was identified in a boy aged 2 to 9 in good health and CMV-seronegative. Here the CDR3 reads CASSLLGAHQPQHF. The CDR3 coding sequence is TGTGCCAGCAGTTTACTGGGGGCCCATCAGCCCCAGCATTTT.